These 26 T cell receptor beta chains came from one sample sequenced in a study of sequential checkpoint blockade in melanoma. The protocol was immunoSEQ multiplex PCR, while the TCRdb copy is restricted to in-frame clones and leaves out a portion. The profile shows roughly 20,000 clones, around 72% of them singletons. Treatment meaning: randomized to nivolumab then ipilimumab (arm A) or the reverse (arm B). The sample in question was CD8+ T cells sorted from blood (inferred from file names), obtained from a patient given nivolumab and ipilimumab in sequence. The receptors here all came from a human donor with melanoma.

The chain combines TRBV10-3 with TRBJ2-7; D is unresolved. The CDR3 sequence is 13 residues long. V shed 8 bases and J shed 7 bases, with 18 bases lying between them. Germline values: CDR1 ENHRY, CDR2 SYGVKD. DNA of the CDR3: TGTGCCATCGTGGCAGACTTTTCCTTGGAGCAGTACTTC. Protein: CAIVADFSLEQYF.

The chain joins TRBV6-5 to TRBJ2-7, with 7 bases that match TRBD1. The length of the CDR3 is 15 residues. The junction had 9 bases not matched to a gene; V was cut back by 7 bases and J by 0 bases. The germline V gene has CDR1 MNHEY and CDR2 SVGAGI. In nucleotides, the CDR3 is TGTGCCAGCACCCCCCAGGGGGTGAGCTCCTACGAGCAGTACTTC. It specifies CASTPQGVSSYEQYF.

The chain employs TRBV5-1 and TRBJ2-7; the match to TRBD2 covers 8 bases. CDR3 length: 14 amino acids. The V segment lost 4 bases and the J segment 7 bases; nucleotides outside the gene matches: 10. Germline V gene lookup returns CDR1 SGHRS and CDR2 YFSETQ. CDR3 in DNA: TGCGCCAGCAGCCTAACGGGAGGGCCGGGTGAGCAGTACTTC. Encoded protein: CASSLTGGPGEQYF.

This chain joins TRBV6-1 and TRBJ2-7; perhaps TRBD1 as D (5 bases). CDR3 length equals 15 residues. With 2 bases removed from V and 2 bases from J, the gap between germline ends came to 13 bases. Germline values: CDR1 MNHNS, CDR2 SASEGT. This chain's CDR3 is CASSEWWGDAYEQYF. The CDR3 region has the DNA TGTGCCAGCAGTGAATGGTGGGGCGATGCCTACGAGCAGTACTTC.

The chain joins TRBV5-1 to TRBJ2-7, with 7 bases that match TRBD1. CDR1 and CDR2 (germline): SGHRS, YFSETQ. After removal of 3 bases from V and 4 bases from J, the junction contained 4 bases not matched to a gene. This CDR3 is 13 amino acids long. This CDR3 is CASSSTGAYEQYF. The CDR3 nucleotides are TGCGCCAGCAGCTCAACAGGGGCTTACGAGCAGTACTTC.

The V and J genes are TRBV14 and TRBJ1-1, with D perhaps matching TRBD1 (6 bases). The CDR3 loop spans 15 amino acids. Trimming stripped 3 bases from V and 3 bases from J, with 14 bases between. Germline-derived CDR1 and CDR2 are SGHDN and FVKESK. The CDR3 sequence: CASSHYRAPHTEAFF. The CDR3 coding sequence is TGTGCCAGCAGCCACTACAGGGCCCCTCACACTGAAGCTTTCTTT.

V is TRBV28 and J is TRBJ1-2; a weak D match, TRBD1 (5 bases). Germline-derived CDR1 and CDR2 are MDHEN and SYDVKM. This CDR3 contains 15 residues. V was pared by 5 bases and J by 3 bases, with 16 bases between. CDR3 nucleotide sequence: TGTGCCAGCAGTAGGTTGGATCCAGGGTACTATGGCTACACCTTC. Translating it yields CASSRLDPGYYGYTF.

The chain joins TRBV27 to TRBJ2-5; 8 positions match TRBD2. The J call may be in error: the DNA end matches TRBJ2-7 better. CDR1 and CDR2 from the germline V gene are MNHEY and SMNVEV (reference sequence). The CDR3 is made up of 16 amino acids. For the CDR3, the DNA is TGTGCCAGCAGTTTATCGGCTAGCGGGTTAACCTACGAGCAGTACTTC. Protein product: CASSLSASGLTYEQYF.

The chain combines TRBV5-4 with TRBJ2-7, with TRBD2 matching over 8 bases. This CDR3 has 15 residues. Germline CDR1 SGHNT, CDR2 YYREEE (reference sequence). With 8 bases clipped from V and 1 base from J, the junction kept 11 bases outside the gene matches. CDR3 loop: CASGILREVSYEQYF. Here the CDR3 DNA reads TGTGCCAGTGGTATTTTGCGGGAGGTATCCTACGAGCAGTACTTC.

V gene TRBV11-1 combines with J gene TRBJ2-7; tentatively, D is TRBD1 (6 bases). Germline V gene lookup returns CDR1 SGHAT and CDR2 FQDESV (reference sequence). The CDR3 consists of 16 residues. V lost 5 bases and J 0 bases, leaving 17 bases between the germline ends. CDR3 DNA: TGTGCCAGCAGCCAGGGGCCAGGGGAAGACTCCTACGAGCAGTACTTC. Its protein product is CASSQGPGEDSYEQYF. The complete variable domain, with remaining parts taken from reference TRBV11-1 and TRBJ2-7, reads EAEVAQSPRYKITEKSQAVAFWCDPISGHATLYWYRQILGQGPELLVQFQDESVVDDSQLPKDRFSAERLKGVDSTLKIQPAELGDSAMYLCASSQGPGEDSYEQYFGPGTRLTVT.

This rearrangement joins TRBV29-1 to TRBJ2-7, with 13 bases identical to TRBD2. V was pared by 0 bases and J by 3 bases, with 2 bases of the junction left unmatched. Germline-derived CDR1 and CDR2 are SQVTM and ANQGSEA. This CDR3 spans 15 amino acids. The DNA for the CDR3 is TGCAGCGTTGAAGAGAGGACTAGCGGGAGCTACGAGCAGTACTTC. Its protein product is CSVEERTSGSYEQYF.

The CDR3 is CASSPTRSGNTIYF. CDR3 coding DNA: TGTGCCAGTAGTCCAACACGCTCTGGAAACACCATATATTTT. This chain connects TRBV19 to TRBJ1-3; D gene ambiguous. This CDR3 spans 14 amino acids. The V gene's germline CDR1 is LNHDA and CDR2 SQIVND (reference sequence). The V end was cut by 5 bases, the J end by 0 bases, with 8 bases between.

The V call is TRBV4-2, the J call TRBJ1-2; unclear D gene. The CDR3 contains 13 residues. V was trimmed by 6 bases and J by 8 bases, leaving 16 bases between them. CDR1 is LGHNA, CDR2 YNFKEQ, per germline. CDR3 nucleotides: TGTGCCAGCAGTCACAGCCTGACCGGAGGCTACACCTTC. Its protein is CASSHSLTGGYTF.

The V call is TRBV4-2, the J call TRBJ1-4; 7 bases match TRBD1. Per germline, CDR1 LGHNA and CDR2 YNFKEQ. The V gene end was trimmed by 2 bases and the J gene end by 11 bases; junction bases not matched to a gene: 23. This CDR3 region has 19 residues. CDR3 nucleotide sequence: TGTGCCAGCAGCCAAACCAAAGCGACAGGGCGTAAAGGGATTGGGAAACTGTTTTTT. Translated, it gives CASSQTKATGRKGIGKLFF.

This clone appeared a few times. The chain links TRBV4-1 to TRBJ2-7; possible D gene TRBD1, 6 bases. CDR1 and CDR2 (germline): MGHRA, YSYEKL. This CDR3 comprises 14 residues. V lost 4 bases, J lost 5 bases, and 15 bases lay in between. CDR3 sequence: CASSLKQGRDEQYF. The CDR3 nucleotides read TGCGCCAGCAGCCTCAAACAGGGTCGCGACGAGCAGTACTTC.

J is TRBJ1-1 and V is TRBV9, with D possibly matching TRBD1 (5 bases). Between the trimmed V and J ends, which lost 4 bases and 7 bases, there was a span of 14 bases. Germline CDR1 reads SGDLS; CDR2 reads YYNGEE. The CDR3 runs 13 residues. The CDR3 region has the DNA TGTGCCAGCAGCATAGACAGTCCTATTGAAGCTTTCTTT. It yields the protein CASSIDSPIEAFF.

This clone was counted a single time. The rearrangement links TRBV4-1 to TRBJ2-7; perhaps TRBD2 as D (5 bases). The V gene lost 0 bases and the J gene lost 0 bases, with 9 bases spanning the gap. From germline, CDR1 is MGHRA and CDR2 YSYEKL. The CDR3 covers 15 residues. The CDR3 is CASSQDRTGSYEQYF. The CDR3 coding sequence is TGCGCCAGCAGCCAAGATAGGACTGGCTCCTACGAGCAGTACTTC.

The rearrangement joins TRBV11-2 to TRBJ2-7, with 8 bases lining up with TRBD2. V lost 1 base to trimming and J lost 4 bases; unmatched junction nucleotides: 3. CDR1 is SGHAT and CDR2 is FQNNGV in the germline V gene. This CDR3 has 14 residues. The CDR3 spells CASSLAGGPYEQYF. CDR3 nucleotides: TGTGCCAGCAGCTTAGCGGGAGGGCCGTACGAGCAGTACTTC.

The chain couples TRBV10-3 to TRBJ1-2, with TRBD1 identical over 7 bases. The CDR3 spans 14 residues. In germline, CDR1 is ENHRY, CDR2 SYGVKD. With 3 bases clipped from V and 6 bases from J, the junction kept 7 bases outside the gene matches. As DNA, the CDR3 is TGTGCCATCAGTGACCTCTCCGACAGGGATGGCTACACCTTC. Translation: CAISDLSDRDGYTF.

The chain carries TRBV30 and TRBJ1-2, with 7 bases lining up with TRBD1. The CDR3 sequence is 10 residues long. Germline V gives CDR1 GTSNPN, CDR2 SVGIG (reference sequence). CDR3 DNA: TGTGTGACAGGGAACTATGGCTACACCTTC. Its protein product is CVTGNYGYTF.

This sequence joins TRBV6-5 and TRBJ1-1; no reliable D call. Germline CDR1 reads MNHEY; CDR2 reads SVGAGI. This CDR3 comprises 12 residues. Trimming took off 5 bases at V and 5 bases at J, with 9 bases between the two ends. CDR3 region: CASSLLETEAFF. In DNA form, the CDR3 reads TGTGCCAGCAGTCTCCTGGAGACTGAAGCTTTCTTT.

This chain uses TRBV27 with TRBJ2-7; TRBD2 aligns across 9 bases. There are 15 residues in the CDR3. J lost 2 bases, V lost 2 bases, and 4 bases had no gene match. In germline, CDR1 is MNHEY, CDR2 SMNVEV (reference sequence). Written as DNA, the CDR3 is TGTGCCAGCAGTTTAGCGGGAGGGACCCCCTACGAGCAGTACTTC. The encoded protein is CASSLAGGTPYEQYF.

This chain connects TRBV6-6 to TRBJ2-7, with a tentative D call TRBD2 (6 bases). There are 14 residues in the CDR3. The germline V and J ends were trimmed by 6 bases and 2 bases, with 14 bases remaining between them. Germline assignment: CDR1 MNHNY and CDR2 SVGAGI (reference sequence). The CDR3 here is CASSSLGGPYEQYF. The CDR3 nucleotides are TGTGCCAGCAGCTCTCTGGGGGGACCCTACGAGCAGTACTTC.

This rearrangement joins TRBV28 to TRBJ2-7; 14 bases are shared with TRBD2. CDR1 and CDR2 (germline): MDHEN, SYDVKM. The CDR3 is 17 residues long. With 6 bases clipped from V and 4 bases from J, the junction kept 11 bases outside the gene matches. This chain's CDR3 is CASRTGTSGSRPYEQYF. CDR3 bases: TGTGCCAGCAGAACCGGGACTAGCGGGAGTCGCCCGTACGAGCAGTACTTC.

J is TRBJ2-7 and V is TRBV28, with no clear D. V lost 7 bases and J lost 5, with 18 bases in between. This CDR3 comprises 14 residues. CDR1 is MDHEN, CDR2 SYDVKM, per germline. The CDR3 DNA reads TGTGCCAGCAATCCGGAGAGGTTTTTGGACGAGCAGTACTTC. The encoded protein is CASNPERFLDEQYF.

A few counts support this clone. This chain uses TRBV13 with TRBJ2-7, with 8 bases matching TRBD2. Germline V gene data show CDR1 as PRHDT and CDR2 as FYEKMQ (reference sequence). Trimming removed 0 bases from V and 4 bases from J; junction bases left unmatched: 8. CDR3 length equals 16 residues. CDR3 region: CASSLGRVAGSYEQYF. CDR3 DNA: TGTGCCAGCAGCTTAGGCCGGGTAGCGGGATCATACGAGCAGTACTTC. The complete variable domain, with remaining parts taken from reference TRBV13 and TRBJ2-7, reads AAGVIQSPRHLIKEKRETATLKCYPIPRHDTVYWYQQGPGQDPQFLISFYEKMQSDKGSIPDRFSAQQFSDYHSELNMSSLELGDSALYFCASSLGRVAGSYEQYFGPGTRLTVT.